What follows is one T cell receptor beta chain and its context. The data were obtained in a study of T cells in tumors after PD-1 blockade. Study overall: Prior checkpoint blockade, systemic immunosuppressant use, or anti-cancer therapy within 4 weeks excluded patients. During anti-PD-1 treatment, some patients continued daily vismodegib 150 mg. On average, peripheral blood gave 100,000 to 140,000 TCR templates and 35,000 or so unique clonotypes.

CDR1 is SGDLS and CDR2 is YYNGEE in the germline V gene. The V end lost 6 bases, the J end lost 4 bases, and 23 bases lay between the germline ends. The CDR3 extends over 17 amino acids. Sequencing used immunoSEQ multiplex PCR; TCRdb keeps in-frame clones, though not all of them. The table includes 45,000 to 60,000 clones, 79% detected once. The TCR was taken from a human donor with advanced basal cell or squamous cell carcinoma (not recorded which). Sample: PBMCs, taken before anti-PD-1 therapy. V gene TRBV9 combines with J gene TRBJ2-1, with a tentative D call TRBD2 (7 bases). CDR3 DNA: TGTGCCAGCACCGCCGGTCCGGGGGGCCTCGTATACAATGAGCAGTTCTTC. It encodes CASTAGPGGLVYNEQFF.